These 21 T cell receptor beta chains came from one sample sequenced in a study of OX40 agonist ivuxolimab in advanced cancers. The repertoire was sequenced with immunoSEQ multiplex PCR; TCRdb's copy has only in-frame clones and lacks some. Here the sample spans approximately 49,000 clones, around 83% being singletons. This sample comprised CD4+ or CD8+ T cells sorted from blood, obtained in a trial of the OX40 agonist ivuxolimab. These receptor sequences come from an adult with an advanced solid tumor such as melanoma, head and neck, liver or kidney cancer.

The chain joins TRBV6-6 to TRBJ1-1; no clear D. Trimming took 5 bases from V and 5 from J, leaving 15 bases between them. CDR3 length: 14 amino acids. CDR1 and CDR2 from the germline V gene are MNHNY and SVGAGI (reference sequence). CDR3 loop: CASSAPDGRTEAFF. The CDR3 nucleotides are TGTGCCAGCAGTGCTCCTGATGGGAGGACTGAAGCTTTCTTT.

This chain links TRBV4-1 with TRBJ2-2; 8 nucleotides line up with TRBD2. Germline CDR1 is MGHRA and CDR2 is YSYEKL. The CDR3 runs to 15 residues. The J segment lost 10 bases and the V segment lost 2 bases, leaving 9 bases of the junction unmatched. The CDR3 spells CASSQLPSGSMELFF. DNA of the CDR3: TGCGCCAGCAGCCAACTACCCAGCGGGAGTATGGAGCTGTTTTTT.

This rearrangement joins TRBV6-4 to TRBJ2-3, with 7 bases identical to TRBD2. Germline CDR1 MRHNA, CDR2 SNTAGT. J lost 3 bases, V lost 4 bases, and 4 bases had no gene match. This CDR3 region has 14 residues. CDR3 DNA sequence: TGTGCCAGCAGTGTGAGTAGCGGGACAGATACGCAGTATTTT. Translated: CASSVSSGTDTQYF.

The chain joins TRBV9 to TRBJ1-3; TRBD1 matches at 7 bases. V shed 2 bases and J 7 bases; nucleotides not matched to a gene: 6. From germline, CDR1 is SGDLS and CDR2 YYNGEE. This CDR3 contains 14 residues. The CDR3, as DNA: TGTGCCAGCAGCGTGAGCCAGGGGGGGAACACCATATATTTT. Translated, it gives CASSVSQGGNTIYF. Complete variable domain (other parts from reference TRBV9 and TRBJ1-3): DSGVTQTPKHLITATGQRVTLRCSPRSGDLSVYWYQQSLDQGLQFLIQYYNGEERAKGNILERFSAQQFPDLHSELNLSSLELGDSALYFCASSVSQGGNTIYFGEGSWLTVV.

CDR3 sequence reads: CASRYDRENTEAFF. CDR3 in DNA: TGTGCCAGCAGATACGACAGGGAGAACACTGAAGCTTTCTTT. This chain joins TRBV5-4 and TRBJ1-1; 7 bases agree with TRBD1. CDR1 is SGHNT, CDR2 YYREEE, per germline (reference sequence). V gave up 5 bases and J gave up 1 base; unmatched junction bases: 5. The CDR3 is 14 amino acids.

The chain combines TRBV30 with TRBJ2-1; possible D gene TRBD2, 5 bases. Germline assignment: CDR1 GTSNPN and CDR2 SVGIG (reference sequence). V shed 4 bases and J shed 7 bases, with 14 bases lying between them. CDR3 length equals 13 residues. CDR3 amino acids: CAWMRVLRNEQFF. CDR3 in DNA: TGTGCCTGGATGAGGGTTCTACGGAATGAGCAGTTCTTC. Full variable domain (remainder filled in from reference TRBV30 and TRBJ2-1): SQTIHQWPATLVQPVGSPLSLECTVEGTSNPNLYWYRQAAGRGLQLLFYSVGIGQISSEVPQNLSASRPQDRQFILSSKKLLLSDSGFYLCAWMRVLRNEQFFGPGTRLTVL.

The chain has TRBV19 and TRBJ2-1; TRBD1 aligns across 7 bases. CDR1 LNHDA and CDR2 SQIVND come from the germline V gene (reference sequence). The ends lost 5 bases at V and 6 bases at J; junction bases unmatched: 4. The CDR3 covers 13 residues. CDR3 protein: CASSWAGGNEQFF. The CDR3 coding sequence is TGTGCCAGTAGTTGGGCAGGGGGCAATGAGCAGTTCTTC.

The chain has TRBV6-1 and TRBJ1-1; perhaps TRBD1 as D (5 bases). V lost 6 bases, J lost 3 bases, and 11 bases lay in between. Germline CDR1 and CDR2: MNHNS and SASEGT. CDR3 length equals 13 residues. CDR3 protein: CASRRGKDTEAFF. In nucleotides, the CDR3 is TGTGCCAGCAGGAGGGGTAAGGACACTGAAGCTTTCTTT.

The chain is built from TRBV7-9 and TRBJ1-4; D possibly corresponds to TRBD1 (6 bases). CDR3 length: 18 amino acids. Trimming took off 2 bases at V and 0 bases at J, with 16 bases between the two ends. CDR1 SEHNR and CDR2 FQNEAQ come from the germline V gene (reference sequence). Here the CDR3 DNA reads TGTGCCAGCAGCTTACCGCCGGGGGCGACCTCAACTAATGAAAAACTGTTTTTT. Protein product: CASSLPPGATSTNEKLFF. The full variable domain, its missing parts supplied by reference TRBV7-9 and TRBJ1-4, is DTGVSQNPRHKITKRGQNVTFRCDPISEHNRLYWYRQTLGQGPEFLTYFQNEAQLEKSRLLSDRFSAERPKGSFSTLEIQRTEQGDSAMYLCASSLPPGATSTNEKLFFGSGTQLSVL.

In its sample, this clone was seen once. The chain is built from TRBV11-2 and TRBJ2-7; D may be TRBD2 (6 bases). Trimming cost V 3 bases and J 6 bases, with 12 bases left between them. There are 13 residues in the CDR3. CDR1 is SGHAT, CDR2 FQNNGV, per germline. As DNA, the CDR3 is TGTGCCAGCAGCTTCGGGGAGGCGGGCGAGCAGTACTTC. It specifies CASSFGEAGEQYF.

This chain connects TRBV19 to TRBJ2-1, with D tentatively TRBD1 or TRBD2 (5 bases each). Trimming removed 8 bases at V and 2 bases at J, with 13 bases between. The CDR3 is made up of 14 amino acids. The germline V gene encodes CDR1 LNHDA and CDR2 SQIVND (reference sequence). The CDR3 DNA is TGTGCCAGTGCCCGGGGCAGAACCTACAATGAGCAGTTCTTC. Translating gives CASARGRTYNEQFF.

V and J are TRBV6-1 and TRBJ1-4; 9 bases are a match to TRBD1. The CDR3 length is 12 residues. Trimming took 5 bases from V and 10 from J; bases not matched to a gene: 2. Germline CDR1 and CDR2: MNHNS and SASEGT. CDR3 sequence reads: CASSRQGGKLFF. The CDR3 DNA is TGTGCCAGCAGTAGACAGGGGGGAAAACTGTTTTTT.

The V and J genes are TRBV5-6 and TRBJ2-5; D is unresolved. Germline CDR1 reads SGHDT; CDR2 reads YYEEEE. With 0 bases removed from V and 2 bases from J, the gap between germline ends came to 5 bases. The CDR3 runs to 13 residues. CDR3 sequence reads: CASSLGGQETQYF. CDR3 in DNA: TGTGCCAGCAGCTTGGGGGGACAAGAGACCCAGTACTTC.

The V call is TRBV21-1, the J call TRBJ1-5; the D call in the table, TRBD1, was not verified against the DNA. TRBV21-1 is recorded as a pseudogene. The CDR3 contains 17 residues. DNA for the CDR3: TGTGCCAGCAGCAAGAGGACAGGGCTTTGGTTGGGTCAGCCCCAGCATTTT. Its protein product is CASSKRTGLWLGQPQHF.

The chain couples TRBV20-1 to TRBJ1-2, with D unresolved. Germline V lookup: CDR1 DFQATT, CDR2 SNEGSKA (reference sequence). The CDR3 contains 11 residues. Trimming took off 5 bases at V and 8 bases at J, with 12 bases between the two ends. The CDR3 spells CSAPQEKGYTF. In nucleotides, the CDR3 is TGCAGTGCTCCGCAGGAAAAAGGCTACACCTTC.

This sequence joins TRBV11-3 and TRBJ2-2; the D gene is possibly TRBD2 (5 bases). With 1 base removed from V and 2 bases from J, the gap between germline ends came to 11 bases. Germline V CDR1 and CDR2: SGHNT, YENEEA. The CDR3 is 16 residues long. The CDR3 sequence: CASSLGASGNTGELFF. The CDR3 nucleotides are TGTGCCAGCAGCTTAGGGGCCAGCGGTAACACCGGGGAGCTGTTTTTT.

The chain couples TRBV5-1 to TRBJ1-1; TRBD1 might be the D (6 bases). V shed 3 bases and J shed 4 bases, with 10 bases lying between them. CDR3 length equals 13 residues. Per germline, CDR1 SGHRS and CDR2 YFSETQ. The CDR3 reads CASSSQGPTEAFF. The CDR3, as DNA: TGCGCCAGCAGCTCACAGGGCCCCACTGAAGCTTTCTTT. Drawing the rest from reference TRBV5-1 and TRBJ1-1, the complete variable domain is KAGVTQTPRYLIKTRGQQVTLSCSPISGHRSVSWYQQTPGQGLQFLFEYFSETQRNKGNFPGRFSGRQFSNSRSEMNVSTLELGDSALYLCASSSQGPTEAFFGQGTRLTVV.

The chain joins TRBV6-5 to TRBJ2-5; 7 bases fit TRBD2. The trim removed 2 bases at V and 4 bases at J, leaving 10 bases unmatched. Germline lookup yields CDR1 MNHEY and CDR2 SVGAGI. The CDR3 loop spans 16 amino acids. The CDR3 is CASSYRGLAVGETQYF. CDR3 bases: TGTGCCAGCAGTTACCGAGGTCTAGCGGTAGGAGAGACCCAGTACTTC.

V and J are TRBV19 and TRBJ2-1; 7 bases fit TRBD2. The J segment lost 10 bases and the V segment lost 3 bases, leaving 12 bases of the junction unmatched. Germline loops: CDR1 LNHDA, CDR2 SQIVND (reference sequence). CDR3 length: 15 residues. The CDR3 DNA is TGTGCCAGTAGTATCGTAGACGCCGCCGGGGGGGAGCAGTTCTTC. Translation gives CASSIVDAAGGEQFF.

This chain joins TRBV28 and TRBJ1-5; a possible D gene is TRBD1 (6 bases). From germline, CDR1 is MDHEN and CDR2 SYDVKM. Trimming removed 3 bases from V and 4 bases from J, with 10 bases in between. The CDR3 runs 14 residues. The CDR3 protein is CASSFRQGNQPQHF. CDR3 nucleotides: TGTGCCAGCAGTTTTAGGCAGGGGAATCAGCCCCAGCATTTT.

J is TRBJ2-5 and V is TRBV4-1; TRBD2 agrees at 8 bases. The CDR3 is 17 residues long. Per germline, CDR1 MGHRA and CDR2 YSYEKL. The trim removed 0 bases at V and 0 bases at J, leaving 6 bases unmatched. CDR3 loop: CASSQEVAGLYQETQYF. The CDR3 DNA reads as TGCGCCAGCAGCCAAGAGGTAGCGGGATTGTACCAAGAGACCCAGTACTTC.